These 4 T cell receptor beta chains originate from one sample sequenced in a study of blood T cell repertoires in COVID-19. TCRdb's table, derived via immunoSEQ multiplex PCR, lists solely in-frame clones and lacks some. The data show approximately 110,000 clones, roughly 76% seen once. Material: peripheral blood. Receptors were obtained from a woman in her 70s with acute or convalescent COVID-19.

This chain connects TRBV3-1 (or the pseudogene TRBV3-2) to TRBJ2-7, with 7 bases matching TRBD2. Germline V gives CDR1 LGHDT, CDR2 YNNKEL (reference sequence). CDR3 length equals 15 residues. V dropped 5 bases and J dropped 7; count of bases not matched to a gene: 14. The CDR3 DNA sequence: TGTGCCAGCAGCTCGTCGACGGGGGGATACATTGAGCAGTACTTC. Amino acid sequence: CASSSSTGGYIEQYF.

The CDR3, as DNA: TGTGCCAGCTCACCCCGGGACAGGGGGTACGAGCAGTACTTC. Translation: CASSPRDRGYEQYF. The chain couples TRBV18 to TRBJ2-7; 11 nucleotides line up with TRBD1. The CDR3 is 14 residues long. V lost 3 bases and J lost 4; bases outside the gene matches: 2. Germline V gene sequence: CDR1 KGHSH, CDR2 LQKENI.

The chain carries TRBV3-1 (or the pseudogene TRBV3-2) and TRBJ2-5; TRBD2 matches at 10 bases. V was pared by 0 bases and J by 4 bases, with 5 bases of the junction left unmatched. The germline gives CDR1 LGHDT, CDR2 YNNKEL (reference sequence). CDR3 length: 16 residues. As DNA, the CDR3 is TGTGCCAGCAGCCAAGATCGCGCTAGCGGGGGAGAGACCCAGTACTTC. It translates to CASSQDRASGGETQYF.

The J gene is TRBJ1-5, the V gene TRBV19; 7 nucleotides match TRBD1. Germline loops: CDR1 LNHDA, CDR2 SQIVND (reference sequence). CDR3 length: 14 amino acids. V was pared by 6 bases and J by 2 bases, with 4 bases of the junction left unmatched. The CDR3: CASRYRGGNQPQHF. The DNA for the CDR3 is TGTGCCAGTAGGTACAGGGGTGGCAATCAGCCCCAGCATTTT.